This T cell receptor (beta chain) was captured in a study of shared clonotypes between healthy human individuals. To note about this clone: Its antigen is currently unknown.

The CDR3 contains 16 residues. The germline V gene encodes CDR1 MNHEY and CDR2 SMNVEV (reference sequence). The V gene end was trimmed by 5 bases and the J gene end by 0 bases; junction bases not matched to a gene: 6. Points from the study as a whole: Non-shared clonotypes displayed generation probabilities falling below those of clonotypes present in all four donors. Naive subsets generally had larger estimated richness than memory subsets. Represented genetic and exposure-history diversity was restricted by having few donors. Among donors, the sharing of clonotypes was expected to be influenced by sequencing depth.

The data were produced by immunoSEQ multiplex PCR, yet TCRdb's version contains in-frame clones alone and is incomplete. The sample consists of about 2.1 million clones, 93% of them appearing once. Naive CD8 cells lacked CD45RO, underwent positive selection for CCR7 and left out terminally differentiated effector memory CD45RA+ cells. Sequencing was performed on naive CD8+ T cells from PBMCs. The receptor's source is a man aged 18 to 29 in good health. Some clones in this sample may be carry-over from other donors' samples. This chain connects TRBV27 to TRBJ2-3; TRBD2 matches 9 bases. The CDR3 loop reads CASSRLAVTSTDTQYF. DNA for the CDR3: TGTGCCAGCAGTAGACTAGCGGTTACTAGCACAGATACGCAGTATTTT.